This TCR beta chain was documented in a study of identical twins. Study-level findings and limits: For cord blood, abundant beta clonotypes had fewer insertions, unlike memory repertoires, which showed none. Researchers reported excess low generation probability among twin-shared out-of-frame alpha sequences. Without tracking the same donors, conclusions rested on cross-sectional statistical analysis.

The V and J ends lost 3 bases and 3 bases respectively, with 13 bases between them. The CDR3 length is 15 residues. Germline-derived CDR1 and CDR2 are LGHNT and FRNRAP. The table lists this clonotype with a few counts. Its antigen remains unidentified. Template switching supplied a universal primer site; unique molecular identifiers were carried on the cDNA. TCRdb processed the 5' RACE reads anew with MiXCR; each CDR3 protein has one entry. The sample has 1.5 million to 2 million distinct CDR3 sequences, under 35% seen once; the top ten hold approximately 0.25%. The V gene is TRBV12-5, the J gene TRBJ2-3; the D gene could be TRBD1 or TRBD2 (6 bases each). Sequences were obtained from cord blood. This TCR was sampled from a newborn girl in good health. The CDR3 loop is CASGFGRGGTDTQYF. DNA of the CDR3: TGTGCTAGTGGTTTCGGCAGGGGAGGAACAGATACGCAGTATTTT.